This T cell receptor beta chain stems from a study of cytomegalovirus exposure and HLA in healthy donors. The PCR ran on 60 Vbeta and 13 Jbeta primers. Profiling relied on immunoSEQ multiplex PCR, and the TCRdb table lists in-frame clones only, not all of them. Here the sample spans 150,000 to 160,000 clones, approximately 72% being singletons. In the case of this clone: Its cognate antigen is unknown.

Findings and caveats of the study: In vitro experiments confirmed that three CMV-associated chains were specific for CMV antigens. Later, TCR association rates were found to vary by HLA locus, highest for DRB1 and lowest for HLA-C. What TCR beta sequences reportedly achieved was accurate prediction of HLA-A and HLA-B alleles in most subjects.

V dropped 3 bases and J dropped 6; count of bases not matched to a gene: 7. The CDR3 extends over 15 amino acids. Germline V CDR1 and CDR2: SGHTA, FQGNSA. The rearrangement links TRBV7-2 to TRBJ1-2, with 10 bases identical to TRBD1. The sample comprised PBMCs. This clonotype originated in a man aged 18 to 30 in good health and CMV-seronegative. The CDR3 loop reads CASSFPGQGGHGYTF. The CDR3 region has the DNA TGTGCCAGCAGCTTTCCCGGACAGGGGGGCCATGGCTACACCTTC. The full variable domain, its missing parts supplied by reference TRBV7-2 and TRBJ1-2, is GAGVSQSPSNKVTEKGKDVELRCDPISGHTALYWYRQSLGQGLEFLIYFQGNSAPDKSGLPSDRFSAERTGGSVSTLTIQRTQQEDSAVYLCASSFPGQGGHGYTFGSGTRLTVV.